Below, 18 T cell receptor beta chains from the same sample are listed, as sequenced in a study of post-analysis software for immune sequencing data. The TCR beta cDNA libraries contained unique molecular identifiers. MiXCR was run by TCRdb on the PCR reads, yielding one entry per CDR3 protein. In the table there are 750,000 to 900,000 distinct CDR3 sequences, 35% to 55% of which are singletons. Study results and caveats: Patients had higher frequencies than controls of about five TRBV segments, including TRBV5-6, TRBV5-1 and TRBV20-1.

These receptors' targets are unknown. The source material was blood. These receptors originate from a girl aged 10 to 17 with multiple sclerosis.

There are a few counts of this clonotype. The chain employs TRBV20-1 and TRBJ1-5; D is unclear. V lost 2 bases to trimming and J lost 1 base, with 12 bases between them. The germline V gene has CDR1 DFQATT and CDR2 SNEGSKA (reference sequence). There are 15 residues in the CDR3. The CDR3 region has the DNA TGCAGTGCTAGACTTCCGGCAGAAAGCAATCAGCCCCAGCATTTT. Its protein product is CSARLPAESNQPQHF.

The chain links TRBV29-1 to TRBJ2-7; D is ambiguous. Germline loops: CDR1 SQVTM, CDR2 ANQGSEA. There are 13 residues in the CDR3. V shed 1 base and J shed 7 bases, with 14 bases lying between them. Here the CDR3 reads CSVEGHSYNEQYF. The CDR3 region has the DNA TGCAGCGTTGAAGGTCACTCCTACAATGAGCAGTACTTC.

The CDR3 is CASSFKRGQGSGANVLTF. The DNA for the CDR3 is TGCGCCAGCAGCTTCAAACGAGGACAGGGGTCTGGGGCCAACGTCCTGACTTTC. The chain carries TRBV5-1 and TRBJ2-6; 9 bases fit TRBD1. This CDR3 region has 18 residues. Trimming at V came to 2 bases and at J to 1 base, leaving 7 bases not matched to a gene. Germline loops: CDR1 SGHRS, CDR2 YFSETQ. Together with reference TRBV5-1 and TRBJ2-6, the CDR3 gives the full variable domain: KAGVTQTPRYLIKTRGQQVTLSCSPISGHRSVSWYQQTPGQGLQFLFEYFSETQRNKGNFPGRFSGRQFSNSRSEMNVSTLELGDSALYLCASSFKRGQGSGANVLTFGAGSRLTVL.

This clonotype came up a few times. This chain connects TRBV7-2 to TRBJ2-6, with D uncertain. Germline V gene sequence: CDR1 SGHTA, CDR2 FQGNSA. V lost 5 bases and J lost 4, with 6 bases in between. CDR3 length: 13 residues. CDR3 region: CASSLRGANVLTF. In DNA form, the CDR3 reads TGTGCCAGCAGCCTCCGAGGGGCCAACGTCCTGACTTTC.

CDR3 in DNA: TGTGCCAGCAGTTACCGCCGGGGGGCCGGCACAGATACGCAGTATTTT. It translates to CASSYRRGAGTDTQYF. The rearrangement uses TRBV6-6 and TRBJ2-3, with a possible D match to TRBD2 (7 bases). V shed 2 bases and J shed 1 base, with 13 bases lying between them. The CDR3 loop spans 16 amino acids. CDR1 is MNHNY and CDR2 is SVGAGI in the germline V gene (reference sequence).

This clonotype occurred a few times. The V and J genes are TRBV7-9 and TRBJ2-7; 12 bases map to TRBD1. The germline gives CDR1 SEHNR, CDR2 FQNEAQ (reference sequence). The trim removed 4 bases at V and 4 bases at J, leaving 5 bases unmatched. CDR3 length: 15 amino acids. CDR3 sequence: CASSSEGQGAYEQYF. DNA of the CDR3: TGTGCCAGCAGCTCAGAGGGACAGGGGGCATACGAGCAGTACTTC.

This clonotype came up many times. The chain uses TRBV12-3 or TRBV12-4 and TRBJ1-2; maybe TRBD1 (5 bases). V was pared by 6 bases and J by 1 base, with 12 bases between. The CDR3 is made up of 14 amino acids. The chain's CDR3 is CASSPGTVNYGYTF. The CDR3 region has the DNA TGTGCCAGCAGCCCAGGGACGGTTAACTATGGCTACACCTTC.

J is TRBJ2-7 and V is TRBV15; D remains unclear. V lost 0 bases, J lost 3 bases, and 9 bases lay in between. Germline V lookup: CDR1 LNHNV, CDR2 YYDKDF (reference sequence). This CDR3 contains 14 residues. The CDR3 region is CATSRDPDGYEQYF. The CDR3 coding sequence is TGTGCCACCAGCAGAGACCCGGACGGCTACGAGCAGTACTTC.

This clonotype has just a few counts. The chain employs TRBV29-1 and TRBJ2-7, with 8 nucleotides matching TRBD2. The CDR3 spans 12 residues. Germline V gene data show CDR1 as SQVTM and CDR2 as ANQGSEA. Germline trimming cut 4 bases from V and 7 bases from J; bases unmatched to any gene: 6. In DNA form, the CDR3 reads TGCAGCGTTGGGGGACTAGTCGGGGAGCAGTACTTC. This translates into CSVGGLVGEQYF.

Details on this clonotype: The junction does not match germline at one end; this may be a read error. The rearrangement uses TRBV29-1 and TRBJ2-2; D may be TRBD1 (6 bases). The CDR3 runs 13 residues. From germline, CDR1 is SQVTM and CDR2 ANQGSEA. CDR3 loop: CSVGPRGSGKLFF. The CDR3 DNA reads TGCAGCGTTGGGCCAAGGGGGTCCGGGAAGCTGTTTTTT.

This rearrangement joins TRBV4-3 to TRBJ1-2; D possibly corresponds to TRBD1 (6 bases). The CDR3 is 16 residues long. Germline assignment: CDR1 LGHNA and CDR2 YSLEER. Deletions cut 0 bases from V and 4 bases from J, with 15 bases between. The CDR3 is CASSQDRDPGAYGYTF. The DNA for the CDR3 is TGCGCCAGCAGCCAAGATCGGGACCCGGGGGCCTATGGCTACACCTTC.

The gene calls are TRBV5-1 and TRBJ2-1; 9 bases map to TRBD2. V gave up 2 bases and J gave up 8 bases; unmatched junction bases: 5. Germline lookup yields CDR1 SGHRS and CDR2 YFSETQ. CDR3 size: 14 residues. The CDR3 coding sequence is TGCGCCAGCAGCTTCATGGGACTAGCAGATGAGCAGTTCTTC. This encodes CASSFMGLADEQFF.

The chain joins TRBV13 to TRBJ2-7; a possible D gene is TRBD1 (6 bases). The CDR3 runs to 13 residues. Germline V lookup: CDR1 PRHDT, CDR2 FYEKMQ (reference sequence). V was shortened by 5 bases and J by 10 bases, with 18 bases between the two germline ends. Here the CDR3 reads CASSPRTDQSQYF. The CDR3 coding sequence is TGTGCCAGCAGCCCTCGGACAGATCAATCTCAGTACTTC.

The rearrangement joins TRBV5-6 to TRBJ1-2; 7 nucleotides match TRBD1. Germline values: CDR1 SGHDT, CDR2 YYEEEE. V lost 2 bases to trimming and J lost 4 bases; unmatched junction nucleotides: 8. CDR3 length: 15 amino acids. DNA of the CDR3: TGTGCCAGCAGCTTTCGACAGGGAGTAGTCTATGGCTACACCTTC. Encoded protein: CASSFRQGVVYGYTF.

A few counts support this clonotype. V usage is TRBV7-3 and J usage is TRBJ2-4; 7 bases are a match to TRBD1. This CDR3 is 14 amino acids long. Trimming removed 3 bases from V and 13 bases from J; junction bases left unmatched: 12. CDR1 and CDR2 from the germline V gene are SGHTA and FQGTGA. The CDR3 DNA is TGTGCCAGCAGCTTGGCAGGGGGTTCTGGTGAGCAGTACTTC. This sequence encodes CASSLAGGSGEQYF. Supplemented by reference TRBV7-3 and TRBJ2-4, the full variable domain reads GAGVSQTPSNKVTEKGKYVELRCDPISGHTALYWYRQSLGQGPEFLIYFQGTGAADDSGLPNDRFFAVRPEGSVSTLKIQRTERGDSAVYLCASSLAGGSGEQYFGAGTRLSVL.

This clonotype has a handful of counts. The chain links TRBV3-1 to TRBJ2-7; 7 bases map to TRBD1. Trimming took 4 bases from V and 5 from J; bases not matched to a gene: 11. This CDR3 comprises 15 residues. Germline V lookup: CDR1 LGHDT, CDR2 YNNKEL (reference sequence). DNA for the CDR3: TGTGCCAGCAGCCTCCAGGCAGGGGGTCAGGACGAGCAGTACTTC. Translated, it gives CASSLQAGGQDEQYF.

The chain joins TRBV2 to TRBJ2-6, with D perhaps matching TRBD1 or TRBD2 (5 bases each). CDR3 length equals 17 residues. The V and J ends lost 3 bases and 3 bases respectively, with 15 bases between them. Germline V CDR1 and CDR2: SNHLY, FYNNEI. The CDR3 region is CASSEMSSGRGANVLTF. The DNA of the CDR3 is TGTGCCAGCAGTGAGATGTCCTCGGGGCGTGGGGCCAACGTCCTGACTTTC.

The chain joins TRBV20-1 to TRBJ2-1; TRBD2 aligns across 9 bases. Germline V gene data show CDR1 as DFQATT and CDR2 as SNEGSKA (reference sequence). J gave up 7 bases and V 6 bases, and 10 bases lay outside the gene matches. The CDR3 is made up of 14 amino acids. CDR3 in amino acids: CSAPGLAGINEQFF. CDR3 DNA: TGCAGTGCCCCGGGACTAGCAGGTATTAATGAGCAGTTCTTC.